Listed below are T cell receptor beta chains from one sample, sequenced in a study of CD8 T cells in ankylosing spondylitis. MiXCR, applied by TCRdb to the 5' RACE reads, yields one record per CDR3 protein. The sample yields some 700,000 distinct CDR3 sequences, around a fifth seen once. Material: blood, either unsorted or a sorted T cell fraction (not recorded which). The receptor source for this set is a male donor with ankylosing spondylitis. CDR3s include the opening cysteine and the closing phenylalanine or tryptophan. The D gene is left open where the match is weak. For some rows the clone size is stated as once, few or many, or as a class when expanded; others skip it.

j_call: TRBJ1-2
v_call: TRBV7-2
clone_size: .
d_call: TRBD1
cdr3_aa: CASSLQGAQGYTF
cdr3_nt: TGTGCCAGCAGCCTACAGGGGGCGCAGGGCTACACCTTC

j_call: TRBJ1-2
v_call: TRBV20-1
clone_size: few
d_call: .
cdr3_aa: CSAWTETNLNYGYTF
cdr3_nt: TGCAGTGCTTGGACAGAAACTAACCTCAACTATGGCTACACCTTC

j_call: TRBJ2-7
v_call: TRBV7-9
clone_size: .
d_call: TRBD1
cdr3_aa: CASSTGTGKQYF
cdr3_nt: TGTGCCAGCAGCACCGGGACAGGGAAGCAGTACTTC

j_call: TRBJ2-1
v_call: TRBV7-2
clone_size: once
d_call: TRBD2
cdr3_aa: CASSSTSGRASYEQFF
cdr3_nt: TGTGCCAGCAGCTCCACTAGTGGGAGGGCCAGTTATGAGCAGTTCTTC

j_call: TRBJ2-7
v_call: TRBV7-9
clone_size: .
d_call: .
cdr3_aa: CASSSMGEQYF
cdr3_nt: TGTGCCAGCAGCTCCATGGGCGAGCAGTACTTC

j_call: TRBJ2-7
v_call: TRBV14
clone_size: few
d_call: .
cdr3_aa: CASSQKTKYEQYF
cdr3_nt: TGTGCCAGCAGCCAAAAGACAAAGTACGAGCAGTACTTC

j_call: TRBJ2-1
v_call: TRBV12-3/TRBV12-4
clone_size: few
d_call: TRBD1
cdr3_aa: CASSFRGTASYEQFF
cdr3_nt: TGTGCCAGCAGTTTTAGGGGGACAGCAAGCTATGAGCAGTTCTTC

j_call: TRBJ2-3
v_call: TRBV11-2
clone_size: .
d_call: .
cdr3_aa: CASSEFKTQGRLTDTQYF
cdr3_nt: TGTGCCAGCAGCGAATTTAAAACACAGGGGAGGCTCACAGATACGCAGTATTTT

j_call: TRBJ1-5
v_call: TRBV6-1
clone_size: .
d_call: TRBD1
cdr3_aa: CASSPPSGQGAGQPQHF
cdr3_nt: TGTGCCAGCAGCCCTCCCTCGGGACAGGGGGCGGGTCAGCCCCAGCATTTT

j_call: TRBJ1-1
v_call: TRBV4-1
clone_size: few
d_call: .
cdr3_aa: CASSQVGHLTEAFF
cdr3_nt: TGCGCCAGCAGCCAAGTGGGACATCTCACTGAAGCTTTCTTT

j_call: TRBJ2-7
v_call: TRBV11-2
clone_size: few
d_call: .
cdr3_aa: CASSPLAGQLKQYF
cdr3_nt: TGTGCCAGCAGCCCCCTGGCGGGGCAGTTAAAGCAGTACTTC

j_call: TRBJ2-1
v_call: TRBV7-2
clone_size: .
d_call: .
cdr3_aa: CASSLRPIYNEQFF
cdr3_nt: TGTGCCAGCAGCCTACGACCCATATACAATGAGCAGTTCTTC

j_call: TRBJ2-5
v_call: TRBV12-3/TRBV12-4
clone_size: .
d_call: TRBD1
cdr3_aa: CASCLFGTGASIGETQYF
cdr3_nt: TGTGCCAGCTGTTTATTCGGGACAGGGGCTAGCATTGGGGAGACCCAGTACTTC

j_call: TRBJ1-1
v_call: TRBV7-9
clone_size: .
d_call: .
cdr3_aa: CASSLGIAGDAFF
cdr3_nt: TGTGCCAGCAGCTTAGGCATCGCAGGGGATGCTTTCTTT

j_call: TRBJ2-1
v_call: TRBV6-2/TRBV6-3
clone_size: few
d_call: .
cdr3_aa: CASRAAGSSYNEQFF
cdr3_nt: TGTGCCAGCAGGGCGGCAGGGAGCTCCTACAATGAGCAGTTCTTC

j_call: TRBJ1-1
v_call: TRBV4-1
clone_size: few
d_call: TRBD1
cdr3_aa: CASSQDLAPYGQVNTEAFF
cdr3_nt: TGCGCCAGCAGCCAAGATTTGGCACCCTATGGACAGGTAAACACTGAAGCTTTCTTT

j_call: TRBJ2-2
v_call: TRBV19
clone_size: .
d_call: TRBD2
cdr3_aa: CASKPAGVFTGELFF
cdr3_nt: TGTGCCAGTAAGCCAGCGGGAGTATTTACCGGGGAGCTGTTTTTT

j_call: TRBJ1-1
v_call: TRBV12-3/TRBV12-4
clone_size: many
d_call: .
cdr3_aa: CASSIGVGNTEAFF
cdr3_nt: TGTGCCAGCAGCATAGGAGTAGGGAACACTGAAGCTTTCTTT

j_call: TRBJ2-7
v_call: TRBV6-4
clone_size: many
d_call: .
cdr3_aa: CASSDLVQGLVGIKEGDATYEQYF
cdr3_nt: TGTGCCAGCAGTGACCTCGTACAGGGACTGGTTGGAATTAAAGAGGGTGACGCAACCTACGAGCAGTACTTC

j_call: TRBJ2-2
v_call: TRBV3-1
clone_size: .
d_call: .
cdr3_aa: CASSPPVIPGELFF
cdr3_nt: TGTGCCAGCAGCCCGCCAGTAATCCCCGGGGAGCTGTTTTTT

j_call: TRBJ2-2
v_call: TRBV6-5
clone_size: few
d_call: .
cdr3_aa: CASSYMVRGTNTGELFF
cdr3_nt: TGTGCCAGCAGTTACATGGTGAGGGGAACGAACACCGGGGAGCTGTTTTTT

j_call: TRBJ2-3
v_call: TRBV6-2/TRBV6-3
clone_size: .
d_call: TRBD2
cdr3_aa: CASSRRLAGGYMDTQYF
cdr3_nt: TGTGCCAGCAGTCGCAGACTAGCGGGGGGTTACATGGATACGCAGTATTTT

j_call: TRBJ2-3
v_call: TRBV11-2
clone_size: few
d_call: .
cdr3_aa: CASSLNPGRGDTQYF
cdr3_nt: TGTGCCAGCAGCCTAAACCCCGGACGAGGAGATACGCAGTATTTT

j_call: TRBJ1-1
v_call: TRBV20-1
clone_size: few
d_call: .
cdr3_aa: CSARDPAGTNTEAFF
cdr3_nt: TGCAGTGCTAGAGATCCGGCAGGGACGAACACTGAAGCTTTCTTT

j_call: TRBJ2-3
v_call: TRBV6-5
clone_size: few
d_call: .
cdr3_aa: CASSYLPRTTTDTQYF
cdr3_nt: TGTGCCAGCAGTTACTTACCCCGGACTACCACAGATACGCAGTATTTT

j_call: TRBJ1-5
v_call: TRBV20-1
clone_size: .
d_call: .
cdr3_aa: CSALQGRINQPQHF
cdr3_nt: TGCAGTGCCCTACAGGGCCGGATCAATCAGCCCCAGCATTTT

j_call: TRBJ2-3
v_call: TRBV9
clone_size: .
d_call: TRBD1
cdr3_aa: CASSKETGRPTDTQYF
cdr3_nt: TGTGCCAGCAGCAAAGAGACAGGGAGACCCACAGATACGCAGTATTTT

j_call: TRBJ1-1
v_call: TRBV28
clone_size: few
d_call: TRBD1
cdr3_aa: CASLLGGSGNTEAFF
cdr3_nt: TGTGCCAGCCTACTAGGGGGCTCGGGGAACACTGAAGCTTTCTTT

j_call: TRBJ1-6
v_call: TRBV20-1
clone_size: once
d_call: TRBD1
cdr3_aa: CSARTGEMSSYNSPLHF
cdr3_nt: TGCAGTGCGCGGACAGGGGAAATGAGCTCCTATAATTCACCCCTCCACTTT

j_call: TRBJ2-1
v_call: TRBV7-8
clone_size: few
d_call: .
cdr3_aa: CASSLAGPSNRQFF
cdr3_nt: TGTGCCAGCAGCTTAGCGGGGCCCTCCAACAGGCAGTTCTTC

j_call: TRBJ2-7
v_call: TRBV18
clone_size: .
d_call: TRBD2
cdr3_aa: CASSLGLAGVSYEQYF
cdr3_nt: TGTGCCAGCTCACTTGGACTAGCGGGAGTTTCCTACGAGCAGTACTTC

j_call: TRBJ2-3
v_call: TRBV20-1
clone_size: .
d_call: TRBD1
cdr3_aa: CSASSGQDSTDTQYF
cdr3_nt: TGCAGTGCTAGTTCGGGACAGGATTCCACAGATACGCAGTATTTT

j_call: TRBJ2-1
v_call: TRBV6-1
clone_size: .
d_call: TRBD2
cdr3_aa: CASSPTGGLAGVTYNEQFF
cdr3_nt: TGTGCCAGCAGTCCTACGGGCGGGCTAGCGGGGGTTACCTACAATGAGCAGTTCTTC

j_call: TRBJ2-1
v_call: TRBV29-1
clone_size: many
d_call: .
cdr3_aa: CSVGGADGYNEQFF
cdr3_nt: TGCAGCGTTGGGGGCGCGGATGGCTACAATGAGCAGTTCTTC

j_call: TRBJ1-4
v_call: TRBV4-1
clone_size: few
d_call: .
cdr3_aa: CASSQDLGVSEKLFF
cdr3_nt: TGCGCCAGCAGCCAAGATCTTGGGGTTAGCGAAAAACTGTTTTTT

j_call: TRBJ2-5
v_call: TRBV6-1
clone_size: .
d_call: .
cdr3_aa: CASRSGQFEETQYF
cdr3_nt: TGTGCCAGCAGATCAGGACAGTTTGAAGAGACCCAGTACTTC

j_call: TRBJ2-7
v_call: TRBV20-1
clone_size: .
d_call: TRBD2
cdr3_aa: CSATSLAEHYEQYF
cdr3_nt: TGCAGTGCTACAAGCCTAGCGGAGCACTACGAGCAGTACTTC

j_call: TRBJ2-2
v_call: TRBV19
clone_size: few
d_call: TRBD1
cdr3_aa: CASSMAAGGIGELFF
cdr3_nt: TGTGCCAGTAGTATGGCGGCAGGGGGCATCGGAGAGCTGTTTTTT

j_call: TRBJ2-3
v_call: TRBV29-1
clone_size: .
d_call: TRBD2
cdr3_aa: CSVATSGLRTDTQYF
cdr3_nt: TGCAGCGTTGCTACTAGCGGCCTCCGCACAGATACGCAGTATTTT

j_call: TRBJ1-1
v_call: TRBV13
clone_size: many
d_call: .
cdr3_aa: CASSLLTGNTEAFF
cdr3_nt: TGTGCCAGCAGCTTACTGACAGGAAACACTGAAGCTTTCTTT

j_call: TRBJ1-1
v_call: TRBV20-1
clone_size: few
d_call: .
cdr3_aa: CSARGPANTEAFF
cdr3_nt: TGCAGTGCCAGGGGCCCGGCGAACACTGAAGCTTTCTTT